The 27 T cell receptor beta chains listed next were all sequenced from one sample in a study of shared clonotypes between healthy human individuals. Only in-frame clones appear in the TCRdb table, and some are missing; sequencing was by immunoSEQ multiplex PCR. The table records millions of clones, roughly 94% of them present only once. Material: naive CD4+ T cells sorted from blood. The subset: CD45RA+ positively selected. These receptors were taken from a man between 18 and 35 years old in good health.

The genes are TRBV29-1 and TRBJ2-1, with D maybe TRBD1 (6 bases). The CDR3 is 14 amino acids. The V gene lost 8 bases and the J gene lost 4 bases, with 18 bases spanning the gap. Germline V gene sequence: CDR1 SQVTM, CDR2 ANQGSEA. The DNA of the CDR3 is TGCAGCCCCCCTCCGGCGGACAGTTACAATGAGCAGTTCTTC. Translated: CSPPPADSYNEQFF.

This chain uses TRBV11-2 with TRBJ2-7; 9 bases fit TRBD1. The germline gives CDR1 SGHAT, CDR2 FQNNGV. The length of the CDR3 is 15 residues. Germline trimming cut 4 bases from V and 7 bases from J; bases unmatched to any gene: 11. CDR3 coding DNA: TGTGCCAGCAGCTCCATGACAGGGGGATCGGGGGAGCAGTACTTC. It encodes CASSSMTGGSGEQYF.

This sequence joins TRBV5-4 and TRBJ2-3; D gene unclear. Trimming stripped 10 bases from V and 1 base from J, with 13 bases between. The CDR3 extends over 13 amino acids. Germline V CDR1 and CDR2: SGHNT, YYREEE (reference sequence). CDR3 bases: TGTGCCTGTTGGGGTCGGGGCACAGATACGCAGTATTTT. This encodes CACWGRGTDTQYF.

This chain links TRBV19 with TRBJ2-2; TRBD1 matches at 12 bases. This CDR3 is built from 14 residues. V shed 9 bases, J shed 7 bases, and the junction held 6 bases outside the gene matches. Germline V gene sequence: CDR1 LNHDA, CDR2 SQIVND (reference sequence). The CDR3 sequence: CASSGQGADGELFF. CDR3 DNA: TGTGCCAGCTCGGGACAGGGGGCCGACGGGGAGCTGTTTTTT.

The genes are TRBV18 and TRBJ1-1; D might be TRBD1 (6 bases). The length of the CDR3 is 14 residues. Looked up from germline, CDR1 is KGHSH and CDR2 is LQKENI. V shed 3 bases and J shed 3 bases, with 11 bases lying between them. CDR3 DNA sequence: TGTGCCAGCTCACCCAACAGGGCTGACACTGAAGCTTTCTTT. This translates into CASSPNRADTEAFF.

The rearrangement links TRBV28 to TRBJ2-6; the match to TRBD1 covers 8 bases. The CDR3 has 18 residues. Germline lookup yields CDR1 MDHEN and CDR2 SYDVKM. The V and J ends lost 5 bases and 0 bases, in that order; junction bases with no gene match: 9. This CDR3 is CASSINRGIISGANVLTF. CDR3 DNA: TGTGCCAGCAGTATAAACAGGGGGATCATCTCTGGGGCCAACGTCCTGACTTTC.

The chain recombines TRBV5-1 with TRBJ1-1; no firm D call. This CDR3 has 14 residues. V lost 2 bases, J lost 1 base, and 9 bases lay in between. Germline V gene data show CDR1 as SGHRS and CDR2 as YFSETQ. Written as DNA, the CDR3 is TGCGCCAGCAGCTTTCAACTTAAGAACACTGAAGCTTTCTTT. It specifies CASSFQLKNTEAFF. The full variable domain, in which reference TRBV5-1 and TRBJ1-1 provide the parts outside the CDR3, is KAGVTQTPRYLIKTRGQQVTLSCSPISGHRSVSWYQQTPGQGLQFLFEYFSETQRNKGNFPGRFSGRQFSNSRSEMNVSTLELGDSALYLCASSFQLKNTEAFFGQGTRLTVV.

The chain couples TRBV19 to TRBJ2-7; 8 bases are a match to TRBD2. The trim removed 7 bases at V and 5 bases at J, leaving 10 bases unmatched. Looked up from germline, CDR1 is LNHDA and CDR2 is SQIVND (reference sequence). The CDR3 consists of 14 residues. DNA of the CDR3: TGTGCCAGTACCTCCCTCGGGGGGGGAGACGAGCAGTACTTC. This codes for CASTSLGGGDEQYF. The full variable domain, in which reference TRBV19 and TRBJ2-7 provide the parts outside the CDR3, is DGGITQSPKYLFRKEGQNVTLSCEQNLNHDAMYWYRQDPGQGLRLIYYSQIVNDFQKGDIAEGYSVSREKKESFPLTVTSAQKNPTAFYLCASTSLGGGDEQYFGPGTRLTVT.

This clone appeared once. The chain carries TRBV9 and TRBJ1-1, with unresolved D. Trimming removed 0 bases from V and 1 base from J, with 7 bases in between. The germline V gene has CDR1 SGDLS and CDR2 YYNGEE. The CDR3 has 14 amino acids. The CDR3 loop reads CASSVGVANTEAFF. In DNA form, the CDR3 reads TGTGCCAGCAGCGTAGGAGTTGCGAACACTGAAGCTTTCTTT.

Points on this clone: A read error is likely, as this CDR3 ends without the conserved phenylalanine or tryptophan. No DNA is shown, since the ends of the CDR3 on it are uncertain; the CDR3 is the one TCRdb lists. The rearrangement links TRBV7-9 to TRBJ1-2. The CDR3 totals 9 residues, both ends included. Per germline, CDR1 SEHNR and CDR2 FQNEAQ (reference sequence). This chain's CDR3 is CASSPDALL.

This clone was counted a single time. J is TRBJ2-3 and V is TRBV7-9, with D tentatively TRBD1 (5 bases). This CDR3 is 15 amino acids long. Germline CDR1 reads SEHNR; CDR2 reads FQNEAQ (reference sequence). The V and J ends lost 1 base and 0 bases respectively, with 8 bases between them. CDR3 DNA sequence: TGTGCCAGCAGCTTAGTGCCAGGGAGCACAGATACGCAGTATTTT. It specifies CASSLVPGSTDTQYF.

The CDR3 DNA is TGTGCCAGCAGCCGCTGGACAGGGGGCGACACAGATACGCAGTATTTT. This translates into CASSRWTGGDTDTQYF. The chain links TRBV11-3 to TRBJ2-3; 11 nucleotides agree with TRBD1. The CDR3 spans 16 residues. Germline V gene lookup returns CDR1 SGHNT and CDR2 YENEEA. The trim removed 5 bases at V and 2 bases at J, leaving 6 bases unmatched.

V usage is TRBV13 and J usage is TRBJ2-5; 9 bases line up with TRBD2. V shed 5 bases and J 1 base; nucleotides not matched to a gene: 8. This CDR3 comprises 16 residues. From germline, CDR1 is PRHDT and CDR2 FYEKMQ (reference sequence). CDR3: CASSRRGGQIQETQYF. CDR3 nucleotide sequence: TGTGCCAGCAGCCGGCGGGGGGGACAAATCCAAGAGACCCAGTACTTC.

CDR3 residues: CASTKGVNQYF. CDR3 DNA sequence: TGTGCCAGCACCAAAGGAGTAAATCAGTACTTC. The V call is TRBV2, the J call TRBJ2-7; D not resolved. The CDR3 is 11 residues long. CDR1 is SNHLY, CDR2 FYNNEI, per germline. Between the trimmed V and J ends, which lost 7 bases and 10 bases, there was a span of 14 bases. Combining the CDR3 with reference TRBV2 and TRBJ2-7 gives the whole variable domain EPEVTQTPSHQVTQMGQEVILRCVPISNHLYFYWYRQILGQKVEFLVSFYNNEISEKSEIFDDQFSVERPDGSNFTLKIRSTKLEDSAMYFCASTKGVNQYFGPGTRLTVT.

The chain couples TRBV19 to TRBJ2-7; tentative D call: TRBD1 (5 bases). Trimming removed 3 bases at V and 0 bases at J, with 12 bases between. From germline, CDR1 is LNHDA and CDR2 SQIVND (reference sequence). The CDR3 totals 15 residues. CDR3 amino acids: CASSMAVDISYEQYF. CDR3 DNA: TGTGCCAGTAGTATGGCTGTGGACATCTCCTACGAGCAGTACTTC. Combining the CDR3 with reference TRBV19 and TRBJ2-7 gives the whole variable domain DGGITQSPKYLFRKEGQNVTLSCEQNLNHDAMYWYRQDPGQGLRLIYYSQIVNDFQKGDIAEGYSVSREKKESFPLTVTSAQKNPTAFYLCASSMAVDISYEQYFGPGTRLTVT.

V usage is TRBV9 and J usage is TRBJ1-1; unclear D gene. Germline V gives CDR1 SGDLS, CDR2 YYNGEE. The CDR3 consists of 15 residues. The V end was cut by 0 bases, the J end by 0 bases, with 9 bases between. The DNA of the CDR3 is TGTGCCAGCAGCGTAGGTGAGTCCATGAACACTGAAGCTTTCTTT. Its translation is CASSVGESMNTEAFF.

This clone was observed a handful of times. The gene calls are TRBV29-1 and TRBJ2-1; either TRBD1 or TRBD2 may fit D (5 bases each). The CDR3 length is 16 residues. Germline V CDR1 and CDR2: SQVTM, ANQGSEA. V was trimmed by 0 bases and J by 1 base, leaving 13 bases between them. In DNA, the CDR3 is TGCAGCGTTGAAGATCTTCCGGGACCGTCCTACAATGAGCAGTTCTTC. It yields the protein CSVEDLPGPSYNEQFF.

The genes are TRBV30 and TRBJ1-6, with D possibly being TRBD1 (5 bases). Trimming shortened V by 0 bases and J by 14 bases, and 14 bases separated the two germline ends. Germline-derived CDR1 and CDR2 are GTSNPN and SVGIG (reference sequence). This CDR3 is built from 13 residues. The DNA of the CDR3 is TGTGCCTGGAGTGTAGGGACCTCGAGGGCCCTCCACTTT. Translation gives CAWSVGTSRALHF.

CDR3 loop: CASSLELMVAGGYEQYF. The CDR3 nucleotides read TGTGCCAGCAGCTTAGAACTTATGGTAGCGGGAGGGTACGAGCAGTACTTC. The rearrangement links TRBV7-2 to TRBJ2-7; TRBD2 aligns across 11 bases. CDR3 length: 17 amino acids. The germline V gene has CDR1 SGHTA and CDR2 FQGNSA. V lost 1 base to trimming and J lost 4 bases; unmatched junction nucleotides: 9.

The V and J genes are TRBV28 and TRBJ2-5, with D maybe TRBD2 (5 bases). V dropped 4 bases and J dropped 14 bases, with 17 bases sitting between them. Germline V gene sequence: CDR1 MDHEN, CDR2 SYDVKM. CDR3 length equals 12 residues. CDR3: CASSSLGLLVYF. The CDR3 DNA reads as TGTGCCAGCAGTTCCCTCGGACTGCTTGTTTACTTC.

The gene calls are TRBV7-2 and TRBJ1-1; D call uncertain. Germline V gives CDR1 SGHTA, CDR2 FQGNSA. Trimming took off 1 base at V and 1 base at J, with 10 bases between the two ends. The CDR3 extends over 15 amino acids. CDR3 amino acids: CASSLESGQNTEAFF. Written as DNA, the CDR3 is TGTGCCAGCAGCTTAGAATCTGGTCAGAACACTGAAGCTTTCTTT.

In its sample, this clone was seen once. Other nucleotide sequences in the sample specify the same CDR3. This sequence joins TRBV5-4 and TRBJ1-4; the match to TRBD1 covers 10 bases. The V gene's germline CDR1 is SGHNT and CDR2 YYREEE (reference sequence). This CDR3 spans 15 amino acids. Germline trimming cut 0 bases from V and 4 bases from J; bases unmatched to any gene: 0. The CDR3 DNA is TGTGCCAGCAGCTTGGGGGACAGGGGTAATGAAAAACTGTTTTTT. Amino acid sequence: CASSLGDRGNEKLFF.

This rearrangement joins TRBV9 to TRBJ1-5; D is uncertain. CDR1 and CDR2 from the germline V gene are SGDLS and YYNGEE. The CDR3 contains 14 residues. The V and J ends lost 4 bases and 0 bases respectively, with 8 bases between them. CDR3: CASSSPDSNQPQHF. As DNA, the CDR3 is TGTGCCAGCAGCAGTCCGGATAGCAATCAGCCCCAGCATTTT.

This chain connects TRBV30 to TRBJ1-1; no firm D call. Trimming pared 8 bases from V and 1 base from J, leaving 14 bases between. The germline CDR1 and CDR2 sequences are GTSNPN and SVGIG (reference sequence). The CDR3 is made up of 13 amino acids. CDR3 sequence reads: CAKDLQTNTEAFF. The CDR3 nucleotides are TGTGCCAAAGATTTACAGACGAACACTGAAGCTTTCTTT.

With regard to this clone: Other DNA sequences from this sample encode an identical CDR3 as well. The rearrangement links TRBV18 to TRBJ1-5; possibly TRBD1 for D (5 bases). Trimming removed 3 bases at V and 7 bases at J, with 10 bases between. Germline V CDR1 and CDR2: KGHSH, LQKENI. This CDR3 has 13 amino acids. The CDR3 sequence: CASSPGGEQPQHF. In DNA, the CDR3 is TGTGCCAGCTCACCGGGAGGGGAGCAGCCCCAGCATTTT. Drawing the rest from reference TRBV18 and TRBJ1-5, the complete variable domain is NAGVMQNPRHLVRRRGQEARLRCSPMKGHSHVYWYRQLPEEGLKFMVYLQKENIIDESGMPKERFSAEFPKEGPSILRIQQVVRGDSAAYFCASSPGGEQPQHFGDGTRLSIL.

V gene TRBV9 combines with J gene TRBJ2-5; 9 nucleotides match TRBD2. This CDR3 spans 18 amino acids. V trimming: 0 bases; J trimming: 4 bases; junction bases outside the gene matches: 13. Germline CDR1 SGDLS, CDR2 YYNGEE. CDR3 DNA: TGTGCCAGCAGCGTAGGTTGGGAGGGGACTAGCATCCGAGAGACCCAGTACTTC. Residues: CASSVGWEGTSIRETQYF.

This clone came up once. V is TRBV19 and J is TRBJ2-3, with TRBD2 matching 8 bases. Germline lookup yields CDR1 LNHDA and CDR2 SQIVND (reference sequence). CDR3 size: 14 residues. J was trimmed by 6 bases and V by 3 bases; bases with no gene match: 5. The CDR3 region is CASSMGLGFDTQYF. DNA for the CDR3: TGTGCCAGTAGTATGGGACTAGGGTTTGATACGCAGTATTTT.